Listed here are 21 T cell receptor beta chains from one sample, sequenced in a study of blood T cell repertoires in COVID-19 (TCRdb year 2020). The library relied on the immunoSEQ multiplex PCR assay. TCRdb took over this immuneACCESS table, retaining in-frame rearrangements with V and J assigned. Such tables are incomplete; in checked studies, under half of the missing clones stem from an unresolved V gene, and the remainder is unexplained. Here the sample has more than 90,000 clones; around 80% occur a single time. Under 3% of the sample is held by the ten biggest clonotypes. The sequencing sample was made of peripheral blood. Receptors were obtained from a man aged 50-59 years with acute or convalescent COVID-19.

The CDR3 bases are TGTGCCAGAAGTTCGACGGGACAGCAAGAGACCCAGTACTTC. Amino acid sequence: CARSSTGQQETQYF. This chain joins TRBV5-3 and TRBJ2-5; 7 bases match TRBD1. TRBV5-3 is placed among ORFs of uncertain function. J lost 2 bases, V lost 5 bases, and 6 bases had no gene match. CDR3 size: 14 residues.

This clone was seen only a few times. The chain uses TRBV2 and TRBJ1-5, with D tentatively TRBD1 (5 bases). V was cut by 0 bases and J by 0 bases, with 18 bases left in between. Germline CDR1 reads SNHLY; CDR2 reads FYNNEI. This CDR3 has 19 residues. The CDR3 here is CASSEAAGYWGYSNQPQHF. The CDR3 DNA reads as TGTGCCAGCAGTGAAGCAGCGGGGTATTGGGGGTATAGCAATCAGCCCCAGCATTTT.

The table lists this clone with a count of one. V gene TRBV6-6 combines with J gene TRBJ1-2; 9 bases align to TRBD1. Looked up from germline, CDR1 is MNHNY and CDR2 is SVGAGI (reference sequence). This CDR3 is built from 15 residues. J lost 0 bases, V lost 7 bases, and 6 bases had no gene match. As DNA, the CDR3 is TGTGCCAGCACCACAGACAGGGGGACTAACTATGGCTACACCTTC. Its translation: CASTTDRGTNYGYTF.

This chain connects TRBV6-5 to TRBJ1-2; D is perhaps TRBD1 (6 bases). Germline CDR1 MNHEY, CDR2 SVGAGI. The V gene lost 2 bases and the J gene lost 8 bases, with 18 bases spanning the gap. The CDR3 extends over 15 amino acids. The DNA of the CDR3 is TGTGCCAGCAGTTACCGGGACACGATAGGACTCGGCTACACCTTC. Residues: CASSYRDTIGLGYTF.

The J gene is TRBJ2-5, the V gene TRBV24-1; 10 bases align to TRBD1. V lost 4 bases to trimming and J lost 3 bases; unmatched junction nucleotides: 4. The CDR3 is made up of 15 amino acids. CDR1 is KGHDR and CDR2 is SFDVKD in the germline V gene. The CDR3 DNA reads as TGTGCCACCAGTGAGCGGACAGGGGGTAAAGAGACCCAGTACTTC. It is translated as CATSERTGGKETQYF.

The chain joins TRBV5-1 to TRBJ1-5, with D maybe TRBD1 (6 bases). The CDR3 runs 15 residues. Germline CDR1 is SGHRS and CDR2 is YFSETQ. V was cut by 0 bases and J by 6 bases, with 13 bases left in between. CDR3 bases: TGCGCCAGCAGCTTGGAAGGGGGAACCCGTCAGCCCCAGCATTTT. It encodes CASSLEGGTRQPQHF.

J is TRBJ2-1 and V is TRBV7-9; the match to TRBD2 covers 11 bases. The trim removed 4 bases at V and 9 bases at J, leaving 8 bases unmatched. The CDR3 has 15 amino acids. CDR1 and CDR2 (germline): SEHNR, FQNEAQ (reference sequence). The CDR3 DNA reads as TGTGCCAGCAGCTCTCTAGCGGGGGGATCTGCTGAGCAGTTCTTC. This translates into CASSSLAGGSAEQFF.

The CDR3 DNA reads as TGCGCCAGCAGCTTGGGGCCTTACAGGGGAAGCTCCTACAATGAGCAGTTCTTC. Encoded protein: CASSLGPYRGSSYNEQFF. The rearrangement uses TRBV5-1 and TRBJ2-1, with 7 nucleotides matching TRBD1. V dropped 0 bases and J dropped 0; count of bases not matched to a gene: 9. CDR1 and CDR2 (germline): SGHRS, YFSETQ. The CDR3 loop spans 18 amino acids. Full variable domain (remainder filled in from reference TRBV5-1 and TRBJ2-1): KAGVTQTPRYLIKTRGQQVTLSCSPISGHRSVSWYQQTPGQGLQFLFEYFSETQRNKGNFPGRFSGRQFSNSRSEMNVSTLELGDSALYLCASSLGPYRGSSYNEQFFGPGTRLTVL.

This clone was seen just once. CDR3 DNA: TGTGCCAGCAGCTTGGGCGGGGGAGACGCCGGGGAGCTGTTTTTT. Protein product: CASSLGGGDAGELFF. V usage is TRBV5-8 and J usage is TRBJ2-2, with 7 bases that match TRBD2. The CDR3 has 15 amino acids. Per germline, CDR1 SGHTS and CDR2 YDEGEE. Trimming at V came to 0 bases and at J to 6 bases, leaving 5 bases not matched to a gene.

This chain uses TRBV7-3 with TRBJ2-2; possibly TRBD2 for D (6 bases). Germline V CDR1 and CDR2: SGHTA, FQGTGA. There are 17 residues in the CDR3. The V gene lost 2 bases and the J gene lost 0 bases, with 13 bases spanning the gap. In nucleotides, the CDR3 is TGTGCCAGCAGCTTAGTGGCGGGAAGGGCGAACACCGGGGAGCTGTTTTTT. Translation gives CASSLVAGRANTGELFF.

A single count supports this clone. The genes are TRBV3-1 (or the pseudogene TRBV3-2) and TRBJ2-5, with TRBD2 identical over 8 bases. Germline loops: CDR1 LGHDT, CDR2 YNNKEL (reference sequence). The V gene end was trimmed by 5 bases and the J gene end by 5 bases; junction bases not matched to a gene: 7. The length of the CDR3 is 14 residues. The CDR3 DNA sequence: TGTGCCAGCAGCTACCGGGGGGGCTTTGAGACCCAGTACTTC. Its translation is CASSYRGGFETQYF.

The rearrangement links TRBV4-1 to TRBJ1-2, with 11 bases fitting TRBD1. With 0 bases clipped from V and 6 bases from J, the junction kept 6 bases outside the gene matches. Germline CDR1 reads MGHRA; CDR2 reads YSYEKL. The CDR3 is 16 amino acids. The DNA for the CDR3 is TGCGCCAGCAGCCAAGAAGGGGACAGGGGGAATAATGGCTACACCTTC. It yields the protein CASSQEGDRGNNGYTF.

The V gene is TRBV29-1, the J gene TRBJ2-7; TRBD2 aligns across 10 bases. Germline loops: CDR1 SQVTM, CDR2 ANQGSEA. CDR3 size: 16 residues. J gave up 6 bases and V 5 bases, and 16 bases lay outside the gene matches. The chain's CDR3 is CSVIFSLSASGSEQYF. The CDR3, as DNA: TGCAGCGTTATCTTCTCTCTCTCGGCTAGCGGGAGCGAGCAGTACTTC.

The chain has TRBV9 and TRBJ2-1, with 9 bases aligning to TRBD2. The CDR3 loop spans 14 amino acids. Germline-derived CDR1 and CDR2 are SGDLS and YYNGEE. With 3 bases clipped from V and 8 bases from J, the junction kept 6 bases outside the gene matches. The CDR3, as DNA: TGTGCCAGCAGCGGGAGCGGGGGGTTCTATGAGCAGTTCTTC. Protein sequence: CASSGSGGFYEQFF. Filled out from reference TRBV9 and TRBJ2-1, the complete variable domain reads DSGVTQTPKHLITATGQRVTLRCSPRSGDLSVYWYQQSLDQGLQFLIQYYNGEERAKGNILERFSAQQFPDLHSELNLSSLELGDSALYFCASSGSGGFYEQFFGPGTRLTVL.

The chain joins TRBV28 to TRBJ2-1; the match to TRBD2 covers 13 bases. The V gene's germline CDR1 is MDHEN and CDR2 SYDVKM. The CDR3 contains 17 residues. With V trimmed by 10 bases and J by 7 bases, 16 bases remained unmatched. In DNA, the CDR3 is TGTGCCACCAAATCCGGGACTAGCGGGACCCCAGGGAATGAGCAGTTCTTC. Translation: CATKSGTSGTPGNEQFF.

The rearrangement uses TRBV19 and TRBJ2-1; possibly TRBD1 for D (7 bases). The V gene lost 6 bases and the J gene lost 8 bases, with 14 bases spanning the gap. This CDR3 has 13 residues. CDR1 and CDR2 (germline): LNHDA, SQIVND (reference sequence). The CDR3 coding sequence is TGTGCCAGTAGCCCAGGGGGGTACGATGAGCAGTTCTTC. This gives the protein CASSPGGYDEQFF.

This clone was recorded many times. The rearrangement links TRBV4-1 to TRBJ1-6; no clear D gene. Trimming left V 1 base short and J 7 bases short, with 17 bases between. CDR3 length: 17 amino acids. In germline, CDR1 is MGHRA, CDR2 YSYEKL. CDR3 sequence (DNA): TGCGCCAGCAGCCAAGGCCTTCCTCGGGGATTCAATTCACCCCTCCACTTT. As protein: CASSQGLPRGFNSPLHF.

The J gene is TRBJ1-1, the V gene TRBV5-6, with D unclear. The CDR3 consists of 15 residues. The V end lost 4 bases, the J end lost 0 bases, and 13 bases lay between the germline ends. The germline CDR1 and CDR2 sequences are SGHDT and YYEEEE. This CDR3 reads CASSPDPGMNTEAFF. CDR3 nucleotides: TGTGCCAGCAGCCCCGATCCAGGTATGAACACTGAAGCTTTCTTT.

This chain joins TRBV4-1 and TRBJ1-5; TRBD1 matches at 8 bases. The CDR3 is 15 amino acids. V dropped 4 bases and J dropped 0; count of bases not matched to a gene: 2. CDR1 MGHRA and CDR2 YSYEKL come from the germline V gene. The CDR3 DNA follows: TGCGCCAGCAGCCCCGGACAGGGTAGCAATCAGCCCCAGCATTTT. Translating it yields CASSPGQGSNQPQHF.

The chain links TRBV28 to TRBJ2-1; possibly TRBD2 for D (6 bases). The CDR3 spans 16 residues. CDR1 is MDHEN, CDR2 SYDVKM, per germline. Trimming took 3 bases from V and 3 from J, leaving 15 bases between them. CDR3 region: CASSFQGGLGYNEQFF. In nucleotides, the CDR3 is TGTGCCAGCAGTTTCCAGGGAGGACTTGGCTACAATGAGCAGTTCTTC.

The chain employs TRBV6-1 and TRBJ1-2; no firm D call. Germline CDR1 MNHNS, CDR2 SASEGT. CDR3 length equals 11 residues. V lost 3 bases to trimming and J lost 8 bases, with 7 bases between them. CDR3 sequence reads: CASSDLYGYTF. CDR3 coding DNA: TGTGCCAGCAGTGACCTCTACGGCTACACCTTC.